Sequencing of this T cell receptor beta chain was carried out in a study of blood T cell repertoires in COVID-19. Study background: There were acute and convalescent COVID-19 samples, and they came from the United States, Italy and Spain. PBMCs, B-cell-depleted T cells, or T cells provided the cDNA or gDNA that made up the material.

Those enrolled in Seattle joined during active infection and were followed longitudinally afterward. The repertoire was sequenced with immunoSEQ multiplex PCR; TCRdb's copy has only in-frame clones and lacks some. Found here are over 450,000 clones, roughly 91% of them singletons; the top ten hold 7.5% to 9.5%. The origin of this receptor is a woman in her forties or fifties with COVID-19, enrolled during active disease. Material: peripheral blood.

CDR3 in amino acids: CASSASRGLLNTEAFF. DNA for the CDR3: TGTGCCAGCAGTGCCTCCAGGGGTCTTCTGAACACTGAAGCTTTCTTT. The genes are TRBV2 and TRBJ1-1; D may be TRBD1 (6 bases). The CDR3 is made up of 16 amino acids. Germline V gene lookup returns CDR1 SNHLY and CDR2 FYNNEI. Trimming took off 4 bases at V and 0 bases at J, with 15 bases between the two ends.